Following are 8 T cell receptor beta chains from one sample sequenced in a study of blood T cells in healthy people across ages. A J-beta primer mix and a sample-barcoded 5' primer were used in a second PCR of roughly 6 to 11 cycles. TCRdb re-analysed the 5' RACE reads in MiXCR, keeping a single row per CDR3 protein. The data show some 1.5 million distinct CDR3 sequences, over 25% seen once. Input material: blood. All receptors derive from a woman between 25 and 40 years old in good health.

A few counts support this clonotype. This chain uses TRBV9 with TRBJ1-2; possible D gene TRBD1, 5 bases. V was cut by 2 bases and J by 6 bases, with 11 bases left in between. In germline, CDR1 is SGDLS, CDR2 YYNGEE. This CDR3 has 13 amino acids. CDR3 nucleotides: TGTGCCAGCAGCGTCAGGGTGGGAGATGGCTACACCTTC. It specifies CASSVRVGDGYTF.

This clonotype has just one count. The chain carries TRBV20-1 and TRBJ2-1; tentatively, D is TRBD2 (5 bases). CDR3 length: 14 residues. Germline-derived CDR1 and CDR2 are DFQATT and SNEGSKA (reference sequence). V lost 2 bases to trimming and J lost 13 bases, with 21 bases between them. The CDR3 DNA reads as TGCAGTGCTAGACCTCCAGCACGGGGTGAGACCCAGTTCTTC. Translation: CSARPPARGETQFF.

The chain joins TRBV29-1 to TRBJ2-7; D possibly uses TRBD1 or TRBD2 (6 bases each). V was shortened by 6 bases and J by 6 bases, with 18 bases between the two germline ends. This CDR3 is built from 13 residues. The germline CDR1 and CDR2 sequences are SQVTM and ANQGSEA. The CDR3 DNA is TGCAGCGTGAGGGGGGTTAGGGCTCTCGAGCAGTACTTC. Translated, it gives CSVRGVRALEQYF.

This clonotype appeared many times. CDR3 sequence (DNA): TGTGCCAGCAGCAAAAGTTTAGAAACCAATCAGCCCCAGCATTTT. It encodes CASSKSLETNQPQHF. The chain combines TRBV12-3 or TRBV12-4 with TRBJ1-5, with D unclear. The CDR3 runs to 15 residues. Between the trimmed V and J ends, which lost 6 bases and 3 bases, there was a span of 15 bases.

The chain employs TRBV12-3 or TRBV12-4 and TRBJ2-1, with 12 nucleotides matching TRBD2. With V trimmed by 1 base and J by 7 bases, 8 bases remained unmatched. This CDR3 has 17 residues. This CDR3 is CASSLGSSGRAVNEQFF. The CDR3 nucleotides read TGTGCCAGCAGTTTAGGCTCTAGCGGGAGGGCCGTAAATGAGCAGTTCTTC.

The chain is built from TRBV12-3 or TRBV12-4 and TRBJ1-2, with D tentatively TRBD1 (6 bases). This CDR3 is built from 14 residues. Trimming stripped 9 bases from V and 10 bases from J, with 24 bases between. CDR3 amino acids: CASWEGGPRRDYTF. DNA of the CDR3: TGTGCCAGTTGGGAGGGGGGCCCCCGGAGGGACTACACCTTC.

A few counts support this clonotype. The CDR3 loop is CAISESAGADNYYGYTF. The CDR3 DNA follows: TGTGCCATCAGTGAGTCGGCAGGGGCCGACAATTACTATGGCTACACCTTC. The V and J genes are TRBV10-3 and TRBJ1-2; D is perhaps TRBD1 (6 bases). Germline V CDR1 and CDR2: ENHRY, SYGVKD. The germline V and J ends were trimmed by 0 bases and 3 bases, with 17 bases remaining between them. The CDR3 has 17 residues.

This clonotype was detected many times. The chain recombines TRBV4-2 with TRBJ2-3, with TRBD2 matching 12 bases. Trimming took 1 base from V and 4 from J; bases not matched to a gene: 3. Looked up from germline, CDR1 is LGHNA and CDR2 is YNFKEQ. The CDR3 has 16 residues. DNA for the CDR3: TGTGCCAGCAGCCAAGGACTAGCGGGAGTTTCAGATACGCAGTATTTT. Amino acids: CASSQGLAGVSDTQYF.